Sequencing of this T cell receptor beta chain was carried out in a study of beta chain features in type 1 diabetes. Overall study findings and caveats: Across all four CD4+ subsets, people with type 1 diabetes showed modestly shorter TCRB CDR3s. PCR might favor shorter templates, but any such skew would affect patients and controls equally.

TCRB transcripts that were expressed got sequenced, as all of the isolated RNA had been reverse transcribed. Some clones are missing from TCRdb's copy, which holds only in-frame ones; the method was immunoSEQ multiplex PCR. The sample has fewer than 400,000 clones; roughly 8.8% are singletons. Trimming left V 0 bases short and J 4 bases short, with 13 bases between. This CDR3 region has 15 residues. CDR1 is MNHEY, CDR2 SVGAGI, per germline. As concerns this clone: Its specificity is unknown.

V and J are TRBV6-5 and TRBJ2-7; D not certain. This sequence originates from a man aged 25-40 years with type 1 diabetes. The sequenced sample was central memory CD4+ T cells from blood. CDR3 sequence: CASSYSPQTHYEQYF. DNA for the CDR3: TGTGCCAGCAGTTACTCCCCTCAAACCCATTACGAGCAGTACTTC.